The rows below give T cell receptor beta chains drawn from one sample of a study of blood T cell repertoires in COVID-19. Data came from immunoSEQ multiplex PCR; TCRdb stores just in-frame clones and leaves some out. Among some 240,000 clones, roughly 82% were seen once, and the ten largest hold 9.5% to 10%. The specimen sequenced was peripheral blood. These TCRs come from a man in his forties or fifties with active or convalescent COVID-19. Each CDR3 is given with its conserved first and last residue. Fields, in order: D gene, V gene, J gene, clone size, CDR3 protein, CDR3 DNA. D genes are given only for firm matches. The size of a clone is reported for some rows only, either as once, few or many, or as a class for expanded clones.

NA,TRBV2,TRBJ1-1,NA,CATEFGGSVRNTEAFF,TGTGCCACCGAATTCGGGGGATCGGTCCGGAACACTGAAGCTTTCTTT
TRBD1,TRBV19,TRBJ2-3,NA,CASSKGQGAGDTQYF,TGTGCCAGTAGTAAGGGACAGGGGGCTGGAGATACGCAGTATTTT
NA,TRBV24-1,TRBJ2-2,NA,CATSDFGRGNTGELFF,TGTGCCACCAGTGATTTCGGCAGGGGAAACACCGGGGAGCTGTTTTTT
NA,TRBV19,TRBJ1-2,NA,CASRRGGYGYTF,TGTGCCAGTAGGAGAGGGGGCTATGGCTACACCTTC
TRBD1,TRBV5-1,TRBJ1-2,NA,CASSLANRGHYGYTF,TGCGCCAGCAGCTTGGCAAACAGGGGCCACTATGGCTACACCTTC
TRBD1,TRBV6-5,TRBJ1-1,NA,CASSRQGVRTEAFF,TGTGCCAGCAGTAGGCAGGGGGTTCGCACTGAAGCTTTCTTT
TRBD2,TRBV7-8,TRBJ2-3,NA,CASSSAGLASTDTQYF,TGTGCCAGCAGCTCAGCGGGGTTAGCGAGCACAGATACGCAGTATTTT
NA,TRBV4-2,TRBJ1-1,NA,CASSGRTVEDTEAFF,TGTGCCAGCAGCGGGCGGACGGTGGAGGACACTGAAGCTTTCTTT
NA,TRBV4-2,TRBJ2-6,NA,CASSQAVSGANVLTF,TGTGCCAGCAGCCAAGCAGTTTCTGGGGCCAACGTCCTGACTTTC
TRBD2,TRBV7-2,TRBJ2-7,NA,CASSLASGSSYEQYF,TGTGCCAGCAGCTTAGCTAGCGGGAGCTCCTACGAGCAGTACTTC
NA,TRBV15,TRBJ1-5,NA,CATSRKTGHNSNQPQHF,TGTGCCACCAGCAGAAAGACTGGACATAATAGCAATCAGCCCCAGCATTTT
TRBD2,TRBV3-1/TRBV3-2,TRBJ2-3,NA,CASSRFLSGGEPSTDTQYF,TGTGCCAGCAGTCGATTTCTTAGCGGGGGAGAACCTAGCACAGATACGCAGTATTTT
NA,TRBV14,TRBJ2-3,NA,CASSQAAGSTQYF,TGTGCCAGCAGCCAAGCCGCCGGTAGTACGCAGTATTTT
NA,TRBV19,TRBJ1-5,NA,CASSYQGIQPQHF,TGTGCCAGTAGTTACCAGGGGATTCAGCCCCAGCATTTT
TRBD1,TRBV7-6,TRBJ2-1,NA,CASSLPGTGVDEQFF,TGTGCCAGCAGCCTCCCGGGGACAGGGGTCGATGAGCAGTTCTTC
TRBD2,TRBV29-1,TRBJ2-1,NA,CSGGLAGSYNEQFF,TGCAGCGGGGGACTAGCGGGGAGCTACAATGAGCAGTTCTTC
TRBD2,TRBV27,TRBJ2-3,NA,CASTTRLAGGRGNRDTQYF,TGTGCCAGCACTACGAGACTAGCGGGGGGGCGGGGTAATAGGGATACGCAGTATTTT
NA,TRBV9,TRBJ2-1,few,CASSVEGWDEQFF,TGTGCCAGCAGCGTAGAGGGGTGGGATGAGCAGTTCTTC
NA,TRBV10-3,TRBJ1-5,once,CAISESPVQENQPQHF,TGTGCCATCAGTGAGTCGCCGGTTCAAGAGAATCAGCCCCAGCATTTT
NA,TRBV2,TRBJ2-6,NA,CASTEAGANVLTF,TGTGCCAGCACGGAGGCTGGGGCCAACGTCCTGACTTTC
TRBD1,TRBV5-6,TRBJ2-3,NA,CASSLVDRGFADTQYF,TGTGCCAGCAGCTTGGTGGACAGGGGGTTTGCAGATACGCAGTATTTT
NA,TRBV2,TRBJ2-5,few,CASSEKGSGGETQYF,TGTGCCAGCAGTGAAAAGGGTAGCGGCGGAGAGACCCAGTACTTC
TRBD1,TRBV5-5,TRBJ1-1,NA,CASSPPPGGTNTEAFF,TGTGCCAGCAGCCCCCCCCCAGGGGGGACGAACACTGAAGCTTTCTTT
TRBD1,TRBV6-5,TRBJ1-1,NA,CATIPGTGGTEAFF,TGTGCCACCATTCCCGGGACAGGGGGGACTGAAGCTTTCTTT
NA,TRBV28,TRBJ1-2,few,CASTGPFSYGYTF,TGTGCCAGCACTGGGCCTTTTAGCTATGGCTACACCTTC
NA,TRBV7-9,TRBJ1-2,NA,CASSLPGDYGYTF,TGTGCCAGCAGCTTACCGGGGGACTATGGCTACACCTTC
NA,TRBV5-4,TRBJ2-3,NA,CASSSLGGIDTQYF,TGTGCCAGCAGCTCCTTGGGCGGGATAGATACGCAGTATTTT
NA,TRBV7-2,TRBJ1-2,NA,CASSLGAGVYGYTF,TGTGCCAGCAGCTTAGGGGCAGGGGTCTATGGCTACACCTTC
NA,TRBV24-1,TRBJ2-3,NA,CAISDPPHTDTQYF,TGTGCCATCAGTGACCCCCCCCACACAGATACGCAGTATTTT
NA,TRBV6-5,TRBJ1-1,NA,CASSYSWGDTEAFF,TGTGCCAGCAGTTACTCATGGGGGGACACTGAAGCTTTCTTT
TRBD2,TRBV7-3,TRBJ2-2,NA,CASSYGLVPTGELFF,TGTGCCAGCAGTTATGGACTAGTGCCCACCGGGGAGCTGTTTTTT
NA,TRBV5-5,TRBJ1-6,NA,CASSPLSNSPLHF,TGTGCCAGCAGCCCTCTGTCTAATTCACCCCTCCACTTT
NA,TRBV11-2,TRBJ1-5,NA,CASSFNRNQPQHF,TGTGCCAGCAGCTTCAATCGGAATCAGCCCCAGCATTTT
NA,TRBV29-1,TRBJ1-2,NA,CSVARDRDFLYGYTF,TGCAGCGTTGCGCGGGACCGCGACTTTTTATATGGCTACACCTTC
TRBD1,TRBV18,TRBJ2-3,once,CASSPGQGMRDTQYF,TGTGCCAGCTCACCGGGACAGGGGATGAGGGATACGCAGTATTTT
TRBD1,TRBV10-3,TRBJ1-4,NA,CAIRGDRGGEKLFF,TGTGCCATCAGAGGGGACAGGGGTGGTGAAAAACTGTTTTTT
TRBD1,TRBV10-2,TRBJ1-4,NA,CASRGTGREKLFF,TGCGCCAGCAGGGGGACAGGGCGTGAAAAACTGTTTTTT
NA,TRBV3-1/TRBV3-2,TRBJ1-3,NA,CASSQTGKGNTIYF,TGTGCCAGCAGCCAAACAGGGAAGGGTAACACCATATATTTT
NA,TRBV20-1,TRBJ1-6,NA,CSASHSQNSPLHF,TGCAGTGCTAGTCATAGCCAAAATTCACCCCTCCACTTT
NA,TRBV12-3/TRBV12-4,TRBJ2-3,NA,CASTLHGADTQYF,TGTGCCAGCACCTTACATGGAGCAGATACGCAGTATTTT
NA,TRBV4-1,TRBJ1-1,NA,CASSFLSGSLAEAFF,TGCGCCAGCAGCTTCCTTTCAGGGTCCTTGGCTGAAGCTTTCTTT